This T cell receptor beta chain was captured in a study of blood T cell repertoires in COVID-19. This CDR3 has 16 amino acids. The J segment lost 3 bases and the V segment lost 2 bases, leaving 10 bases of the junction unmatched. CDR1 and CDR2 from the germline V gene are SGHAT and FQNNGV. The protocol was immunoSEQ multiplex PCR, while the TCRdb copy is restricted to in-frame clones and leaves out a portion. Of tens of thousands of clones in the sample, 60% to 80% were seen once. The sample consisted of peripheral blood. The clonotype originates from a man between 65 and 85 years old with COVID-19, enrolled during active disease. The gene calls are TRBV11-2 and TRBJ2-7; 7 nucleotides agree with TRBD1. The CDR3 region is CASSLIRGRGFYEQYF. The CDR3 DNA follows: TGTGCCAGCAGCTTAATTCGCGGCAGGGGGTTCTACGAGCAGTACTTC.